This T cell receptor (beta chain) was obtained from a study of CD8+ T cells in alopecia areata. The sequencing template was cDNA reverse transcribed from extracted RNA. Repertoires were generated with immunoSEQ multiplex PCR, while TCRdb's copy carries only in-frame clones and drops some. The sample holds 130,000 to 150,000 clones; about 51% are singletons and the top ten take roughly 0.99%. The J segment lost 9 bases and the V segment lost 7 bases, leaving 12 bases of the junction unmatched. This CDR3 spans 14 amino acids. Germline V gene sequence: CDR1 PRHDT, CDR2 FYEKMQ (reference sequence). The sample holds a few counts of this clone. Its antigen is not known. General observations from the study: Against the mouse data, patients shared TCRs less clearly, possibly for HLA reasons.

V and J are TRBV13 and TRBJ2-1; TRBD1 agrees at 7 bases. This sequence originates from a human donor with alopecia areata. The specimen comprised CD4+ T cells sorted from blood, sampled at week 0. CDR3 DNA sequence: TGTGCCAGCACCCCGACAGGGTCCCATGGTGAGCAGTTCTTC. This codes for CASTPTGSHGEQFF.